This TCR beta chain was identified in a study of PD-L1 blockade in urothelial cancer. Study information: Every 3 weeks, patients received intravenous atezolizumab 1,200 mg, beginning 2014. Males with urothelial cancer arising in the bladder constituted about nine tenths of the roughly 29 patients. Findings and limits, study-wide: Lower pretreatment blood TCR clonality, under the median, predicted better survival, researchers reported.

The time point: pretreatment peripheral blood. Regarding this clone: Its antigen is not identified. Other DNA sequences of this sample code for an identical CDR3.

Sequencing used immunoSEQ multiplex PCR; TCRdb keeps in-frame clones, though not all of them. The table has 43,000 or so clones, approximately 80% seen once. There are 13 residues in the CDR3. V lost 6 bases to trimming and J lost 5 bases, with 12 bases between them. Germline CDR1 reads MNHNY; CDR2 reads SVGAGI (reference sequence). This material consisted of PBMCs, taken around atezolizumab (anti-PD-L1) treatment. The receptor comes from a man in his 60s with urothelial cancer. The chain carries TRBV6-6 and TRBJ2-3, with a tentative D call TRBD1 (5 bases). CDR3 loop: CASRSNTGDTQYF. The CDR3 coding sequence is TGTGCCAGCAGATCAAATACAGGAGATACGCAGTATTTT.